Presented here are 22 T cell receptor beta chains from one specimen sequenced in a study of identifying expanded T cells in peripheral blood. The protocol was immunoSEQ multiplex PCR, while the TCRdb copy is restricted to in-frame clones and leaves out a portion. This table holds about 86,000 clones, around 90% found once. The sequenced material came from blood. The source of these receptors is a person aged 18 to 75 in good health.

The genes are TRBV30 and TRBJ1-2; 10 nucleotides line up with TRBD1. The CDR3 has 15 residues. V dropped 4 bases and J dropped 3; count of bases not matched to a gene: 8. Germline CDR1 reads GTSNPN; CDR2 reads SVGIG (reference sequence). CDR3 amino acids: CAWTTGGAGYYGYTF. The CDR3 DNA reads TGTGCCTGGACGACAGGGGGCGCAGGCTACTATGGCTACACCTTC.

V gene TRBV7-3 combines with J gene TRBJ1-1, with D uncertain. Germline V gene sequence: CDR1 SGHTA, CDR2 FQGTGA. Between the trimmed V and J ends, which lost 5 bases and 1 base, there was a span of 8 bases. The length of the CDR3 is 13 residues. CDR3 DNA sequence: TGTGCCAGCAGCCGGACGGCGAACACTGAAGCTTTCTTT. The encoded protein is CASSRTANTEAFF.

The chain recombines TRBV9 with TRBJ2-1, with 7 bases identical to TRBD2. This CDR3 spans 17 amino acids. Trimming took 4 bases from V and 2 from J; bases not matched to a gene: 12. Germline V gene sequence: CDR1 SGDLS, CDR2 YYNGEE. The CDR3 nucleotides read TGTGCCAGCAGCCCCGGGGCTAGCGGAGAAACCTACAATGAGCAGTTCTTC. Translated: CASSPGASGETYNEQFF.

The chain couples TRBV25-1 to TRBJ2-1, with D hard to call. There are 15 residues in the CDR3. The ends were cut back, 2 bases at V and 5 bases at J, with 13 bases in the middle. Germline V gene sequence: CDR1 MGHDK, CDR2 SYGVNS. This CDR3 is CASSEGRVKDNEQFF. The CDR3 DNA reads as TGTGCCAGCAGTGAAGGTCGCGTCAAGGACAATGAGCAGTTCTTC.

V and J are TRBV6-5 and TRBJ2-5, with D hard to call. The CDR3 runs to 14 residues. V shed 0 bases and J shed 10 bases, with 15 bases lying between them. CDR1 is MNHEY, CDR2 SVGAGI, per germline. CDR3 amino acids: CASSYSHSPWGQYF. The CDR3 DNA follows: TGTGCCAGCAGTTACTCTCACAGCCCGTGGGGCCAGTACTTC.

The rearrangement uses TRBV15 and TRBJ2-1; D gene ambiguous. Per the germline V gene, CDR1 is LNHNV and CDR2 is YYDKDF (reference sequence). Trimming cost V 7 bases and J 6 bases, with 16 bases left between them. The CDR3 sequence is 14 residues long. CDR3 amino acids: CATMMNLGSNEQFF. The CDR3 DNA reads TGTGCCACCATGATGAACCTAGGCTCCAATGAGCAGTTCTTC.

This clone was detected only a few times. V usage is TRBV2 and J usage is TRBJ1-3; D ambiguous. CDR3 length: 14 amino acids. Germline V lookup: CDR1 SNHLY, CDR2 FYNNEI. V was cut by 6 bases and J by 4 bases, with 13 bases left in between. CDR3 DNA sequence: TGTGCCAGCAGGGCTAGGAATGCGGGAAACACCATATATTTT. It yields the protein CASRARNAGNTIYF.

The chain is built from TRBV5-1 and TRBJ2-1, with 9 bases that match TRBD1. The V and J ends lost 1 base and 8 bases, in that order; junction bases with no gene match: 13. The length of the CDR3 is 17 residues. Looked up from germline, CDR1 is SGHRS and CDR2 is YFSETQ. The CDR3 region is CASSLSFGQGSSDEQFF. The CDR3 nucleotides read TGCGCCAGCAGCTTGTCATTCGGACAGGGGTCTTCCGATGAGCAGTTCTTC.

The chain combines TRBV29-1 with TRBJ1-3, with D tentatively TRBD1 (6 bases). CDR1 is SQVTM and CDR2 is ANQGSEA in the germline V gene. The CDR3 consists of 14 residues. V lost 7 bases to trimming and J lost 2 bases, with 15 bases between them. For the CDR3, the DNA is TGCAGCGCGACACAGGGATTCGCTGGAAACACCATATATTTT. Protein sequence: CSATQGFAGNTIYF.

V is TRBV6-1 and J is TRBJ2-5; weak D call: TRBD2 (6 bases). Looked up from germline, CDR1 is MNHNS and CDR2 is SASEGT. The CDR3 sequence is 14 residues long. Trimming removed 6 bases at V and 1 base at J, with 12 bases between. CDR3 in amino acids: CASSYLAFQETQYF. CDR3 in DNA: TGTGCCAGCAGCTACCTAGCGTTCCAAGAGACCCAGTACTTC.

The chain uses TRBV7-2 and TRBJ2-3; a weak D match, TRBD2 (6 bases). CDR3 length equals 15 residues. V was pared by 8 bases and J by 2 bases, with 17 bases between. CDR1 SGHTA and CDR2 FQGNSA come from the germline V gene. CDR3 residues: CASRRPGLLTDTQYF. CDR3 DNA: TGTGCCAGCCGAAGACCGGGACTCCTCACAGATACGCAGTATTTT. The full variable domain, completed using reference TRBV7-2 and TRBJ2-3, is GAGVSQSPSNKVTEKGKDVELRCDPISGHTALYWYRQSLGQGLEFLIYFQGNSAPDKSGLPSDRFSAERTGGSVSTLTIQRTQQEDSAVYLCASRRPGLLTDTQYFGPGTRLTVL.

This clone has just one count. V and J are TRBV18 and TRBJ2-5; 9 nucleotides line up with TRBD2. CDR3 length: 16 amino acids. CDR1 and CDR2 from the germline V gene are KGHSH and LQKENI. V lost 3 bases and J lost 3; bases outside the gene matches: 8. CDR3 loop: CASSPIRASGKETQYF. Here the CDR3 DNA reads TGTGCCAGCTCACCTATTCGGGCTAGCGGGAAAGAGACCCAGTACTTC.

This chain uses TRBV5-1 with TRBJ2-3, with TRBD2 as a possible D gene (6 bases). Deletions cut 4 bases from V and 0 bases from J, with 21 bases between. The CDR3 totals 18 residues. The germline gives CDR1 SGHRS, CDR2 YFSETQ. The CDR3 DNA follows: TGCGCCAGCAGCCCTACGACCCAAACCGGGACTAGCACAGATACGCAGTATTTT. This gives the protein CASSPTTQTGTSTDTQYF.

This chain links TRBV7-2 with TRBJ2-7, with D hard to call. The CDR3 spans 12 residues. The germline V gene encodes CDR1 SGHTA and CDR2 FQGNSA. The V and J ends lost 3 bases and 0 bases respectively, with 3 bases between them. CDR3 sequence reads: CASSFASYEQYF. CDR3 in DNA: TGTGCCAGCAGCTTTGCCTCCTACGAGCAGTACTTC. Complete variable domain (other parts from reference TRBV7-2 and TRBJ2-7): GAGVSQSPSNKVTEKGKDVELRCDPISGHTALYWYRQSLGQGLEFLIYFQGNSAPDKSGLPSDRFSAERTGGSVSTLTIQRTQQEDSAVYLCASSFASYEQYFGPGTRLTVT.

V usage is TRBV11-2 and J usage is TRBJ1-1; 9 bases agree with TRBD1. This CDR3 has 15 amino acids. V was clipped by 1 base and J by 1 base; unmatched bases: 1. The germline gives CDR1 SGHAT, CDR2 FQNNGV. DNA for the CDR3: TGTGCCAGCAGCTTAGGGGACAGGGAGAACACTGAAGCTTTCTTT. Amino acid sequence: CASSLGDRENTEAFF.

This chain joins TRBV21-1 and TRBJ2-7; the table's TRBD1 call for D was not verified on the DNA. TRBV21-1 is tagged as a pseudogene. This CDR3 has 16 residues. The CDR3 DNA sequence: TGTGCCAGCAGCAACCCCGGACAGGGGAGGTCCTACGAGCAGTACTTC. It codes for CASSNPGQGRSYEQYF.

V gene TRBV11-2 combines with J gene TRBJ1-2, with a tentative D call TRBD1 (6 bases). The germline CDR1 and CDR2 sequences are SGHAT and FQNNGV. Trimming removed 3 bases from V and 7 bases from J, with 12 bases in between. The CDR3 is 13 residues long. CDR3 loop: CASSFDRLGGYTF. The CDR3 nucleotides are TGTGCCAGCAGCTTCGACAGGTTAGGTGGCTACACCTTC. Using reference TRBV11-2 and TRBJ1-2 for the parts outside the CDR3, the full variable domain is EAGVAQSPRYKIIEKRQSVAFWCNPISGHATLYWYQQILGQGPKLLIQFQNNGVVDDSQLPKDRFSAERLKGVDSTLKIQPAKLEDSAVYLCASSFDRLGGYTFGSGTRLTVV.

The rearrangement uses TRBV6-5 and TRBJ2-7; D not resolved. CDR1 and CDR2 from the germline V gene are MNHEY and SVGAGI. CDR3 length: 12 amino acids. Trimming cost V 2 bases and J 2 bases, with 4 bases left between them. DNA of the CDR3: TGTGCCAGCAGTTACGAAGCCTACGAGCAGTACTTC. This encodes CASSYEAYEQYF.

This chain links TRBV28 with TRBJ1-1, with D possibly being TRBD1 (5 bases). Germline CDR1 MDHEN, CDR2 SYDVKM. The CDR3 has 19 amino acids. The V gene lost 6 bases and the J gene lost 0 bases, with 26 bases spanning the gap. CDR3 sequence: CASSVWVGHMGLMNTEAFF. The CDR3 DNA is TGTGCCAGCAGCGTTTGGGTCGGACACATGGGACTCATGAACACTGAAGCTTTCTTT.

The J gene is TRBJ2-7, the V gene TRBV6-1; no firm D call. Trimming left V 1 base short and J 9 bases short, with 7 bases between. The CDR3 sequence is 11 residues long. Germline CDR1 MNHNS, CDR2 SASEGT. The CDR3 DNA follows: TGTGCCAGCAGTGAAGTTCCGGCGCAGTACTTC. Its protein product is CASSEVPAQYF.

The rearrangement joins TRBV5-1 to TRBJ1-2, with D maybe TRBD1 (6 bases). The CDR3 runs to 15 residues. Germline V gene lookup returns CDR1 SGHRS and CDR2 YFSETQ. Trimming took 7 bases from V and 0 from J, leaving 16 bases between them. In DNA form, the CDR3 reads TGCGCCAGCGGGGACACCTCTACCTCTAACTATGGCTACACCTTC. It translates to CASGDTSTSNYGYTF.

About this clone: This CDR3 is missing its conserved last phenylalanine or tryptophan, likely due to a read error. The limits of the CDR3 on the DNA are not certain, so only TCRdb's listed CDR3 is given. The chain has TRBV30 and TRBJ2-3; the table's D call, TRBD1, has no DNA check behind it. Germline-derived CDR1 and CDR2 are GTSNPN and SVGIG (reference sequence). The CDR3 adds up to 14 amino acids, both ends counted. CDR3 sequence reads: CAWNPQGQGAGGFH.